This T cell receptor (beta chain) came from a study of cytomegalovirus exposure and HLA in healthy donors. This CDR3 has 15 residues. Germline lookup yields CDR1 SNHLY and CDR2 FYNNEI. The trim removed 5 bases at V and 2 bases at J, leaving 4 bases unmatched. The PCR contained 60 Vbeta and 13 Jbeta primers. Clones were sequenced by immunoSEQ multiplex PCR, and TCRdb holds only the in-frame ones, with some missing. The table lists approximately 190,000 clones, around 85% of them singletons, with more than 6% in the top ten. The receptor comes from a man aged 35 to 55 in good health and CMV-seropositive. Sequencing was carried out using PBMCs. The V and J genes are TRBV2 and TRBJ2-7; 12 nucleotides match TRBD2. CDR3 sequence (DNA): TGTGCCAGCAGTTTGACTAGCGGGGGCCCCTACGAGCAGTACTTC. The encoded protein is CASSLTSGGPYEQYF.